The 2 T cell receptor beta chains reported below all come from one sample, sequenced in a study of blood T cell repertoires in COVID-19. Assay: immunoSEQ multiplex PCR; the TCRdb copy retains only in-frame clones and omits some. This repertoire shows about 78,000 clones, around nine tenths found once; its top ten account for around 5%. The sequenced sample consisted of peripheral blood. These receptors were taken from a woman of 80 years or more with active or convalescent COVID-19.

The rearrangement uses TRBV12-3 or TRBV12-4 and TRBJ2-4; possible D gene TRBD2, 5 bases. The CDR3 consists of 13 residues. Trimming took off 3 bases at V and 5 bases at J, with 8 bases between the two ends. The CDR3 loop is CASSFLGENIQYF. CDR3 coding DNA: TGTGCCAGCAGTTTCCTCGGGGAAAACATTCAGTACTTC.

The gene calls are TRBV6-6 and TRBJ2-1; 13 nucleotides align to TRBD2. Germline values: CDR1 MNHNY, CDR2 SVGAGI (reference sequence). V lost 5 bases, J lost 12 bases, and 16 bases stayed unmatched. This CDR3 contains 17 residues. CDR3 coding DNA: TGTGCCAGCAGTCAGCTGGGACTAGCGGGACAGGCGAGAGGGCAGTTCTTC. Its translation: CASSQLGLAGQARGQFF.